The text below deals with one T cell receptor (beta chain). Its specificity is unknown. The CDR3 consists of 15 residues. CDR1 SEHNR and CDR2 FQNEAQ come from the germline V gene (reference sequence). With 5 bases removed from V and 3 bases from J, the gap between germline ends came to 15 bases. The data originate from a study of OX40 agonist ivuxolimab in advanced cancers. Study details: Patients received ivuxolimab, an intravenous treatment, every 2 weeks at 0.01 to 10 mg/kg. Allowance was made for prior anti-PD-1, anti-PD-L1 or anti-CTLA-4 therapy, and roughly 40% had some. Study-wide results and caveats: The study found that CD8+ T cells averaged more expanded clones than CD4+.

Measured with immunoSEQ multiplex PCR; TCRdb has only the in-frame clones, and not every one. The sample includes fewer than 20,000 clones, around 80% of them seen just once. This chain connects TRBV7-9 to TRBJ2-3, with D perhaps TRBD1 (6 bases). The sample was CD4+ or CD8+ T cells sorted from blood, taken in a trial of the OX40 agonist ivuxolimab. This receptor was obtained from an adult with an advanced solid tumor such as melanoma, head and neck, liver or kidney cancer. The CDR3 sequence: CASSPTAGETDTQYF. Written as DNA, the CDR3 is TGTGCCAGCAGCCCTACAGCAGGGGAGACAGATACGCAGTATTTT.